Listed below are T cell receptor beta chains from one sample, sequenced in a study of regulatory T cells in long-lasting Graves disease. MiXCR, applied by TCRdb to the multiplex PCR reads, yields one record per CDR3 protein. This sample yields 250,000 or so distinct CDR3 sequences, of which 15% to 20% are seen a single time; about 14% belongs to the top ten. These data also featured in a second study, about T cells in Graves' hyperthyroidism and ophthalmopathy.

The sequenced sample was peripheral blood mononuclear cells (PBMCs), obtained at new diagnosis, from a patient treated with antithyroid drugs. The receptors here all came from a woman in her thirties with Graves disease. Both conserved end residues are part of each CDR3. A D gene is named only where the DNA matches it firmly. Only some rows state a clone size, as once, few, many or a class for expanded clones.

CSAGRELSPLHF	TRBJ1-6	-	12	TRBV20-1	many
CASAPRLGYNSPLHF	TRBJ1-6	-	15	TRBV5-8	few
CASSRPSGSGEQYF	TRBJ2-7	TRBD2	14	TRBV11-2	-
CAIKRTETYNEQFF	TRBJ2-1	-	14	TRBV19	many
CSARDAGRGQPQHF	TRBJ1-5	-	14	TRBV20-1	many
CSARDGASGEETRYF	TRBJ2-4	-	15	TRBV20-1	-
CASSPTEVGSAGYGYTF	TRBJ1-2	-	17	TRBV18	-
CAISETGPNVPYNSPLHF	TRBJ1-6	-	18	TRBV10-3	many
CASSQDPGFREQYF	TRBJ2-7	-	14	TRBV14	many
CASSLGSAGGFEKLFF	TRBJ1-4	TRBD1	16	TRBV5-1	many
CASSLVIRTGVYTEAFF	TRBJ1-1	TRBD1	17	TRBV5-6	many
CASSVPGTGPLDSPLHF	TRBJ1-6	-	17	TRBV19	many
CSAGQGHADTQYF	TRBJ2-3	TRBD1	13	TRBV20-1	many
CASSIAGNSGNTIYF	TRBJ1-3	-	15	TRBV19	many
CASSYQGHYGYTF	TRBJ1-2	-	13	TRBV5-1	many
CASSYTLKTSTDTQYF	TRBJ2-3	-	16	TRBV5-1	many
CASSVDSEVDVQFF	TRBJ2-1	-	14	TRBV9	few
CASTPGTSGGTQYF	TRBJ2-5	TRBD2	14	TRBV12-3/TRBV12-4	many
CASNTDSNTGELFF	TRBJ2-2	-	14	TRBV5-1	many
CASSRGGDQETQYF	TRBJ2-5	-	14	TRBV19	-
CASSPTGTQGQPQHF	TRBJ1-5	-	15	TRBV5-1	many
CASSATGGIGNTIYF	TRBJ1-3	TRBD1	15	TRBV6-1	few
CASSESNRGLSPLHF	TRBJ1-6	TRBD1	15	TRBV25-1	few
CASSHSLGTGDYGYTF	TRBJ1-2	TRBD1	16	TRBV9	many
CASSQEGGFNSPLHF	TRBJ1-6	-	15	TRBV4-1	many
CASSPLGLSEQYF	TRBJ2-7	-	13	TRBV27	-
CASLGMEDQPQHF	TRBJ1-5	-	13	TRBV2	many
CASRTPDRARYGYTF	TRBJ1-2	-	15	TRBV19	few
CASSLSALHYEQYF	TRBJ2-7	-	14	TRBV5-1	many
CASSLDQFTEAFF	TRBJ1-1	-	13	TRBV13	many
CATSRFDEKLFF	TRBJ1-4	-	12	TRBV15	many
CASSQGAGAATQYF	TRBJ2-5	-	14	TRBV3-1	many
CASSLDPAVGWREGVETQYF	-	TRBD2	20	TRBV11-2	-
CASSWGASGGNTDTQYF	TRBJ2-3	TRBD2	17	TRBV5-5	-
CASSPQGSSETQYF	TRBJ2-5	-	14	TRBV6-2/TRBV6-3	-
CAASSSFYPGTSTDTQYF	TRBJ2-3	-	18	TRBV5-4	many
CASSLEASGGANEQFF	TRBJ2-1	TRBD2	16	TRBV5-1	-
CASSREGTGDTEAFF	TRBJ1-1	TRBD1	15	TRBV5-4	many
CASSQDLSPSTDTQYF	TRBJ2-3	-	16	TRBV3-1	many
CASSFHSQDPNTGELFF	TRBJ2-2	-	17	TRBV12-3/TRBV12-4	many
CASKGIMNTEAFF	TRBJ1-1	-	13	TRBV5-1	many
CASSEWEVTNYGYTF	TRBJ1-2	-	15	TRBV2	many
CASSLGDRGRSDTQYF	TRBJ2-3	TRBD1	16	TRBV7-8	many
CAISRGGASTGELFF	TRBJ2-2	TRBD2	15	TRBV10-3	many
CSARDITGVPSTDTQYF	TRBJ2-3	-	17	TRBV20-1	many
CASSQASVRDGYTF	TRBJ1-2	-	14	TRBV3-1	many
CSAIRAGMVHEQYF	TRBJ2-7	-	14	TRBV20-1	many
CATLSTGYEQYF	TRBJ2-7	-	12	TRBV28	once
CANRVTGANVLTF	TRBJ2-6	-	13	TRBV6-1	many
CASSLWMAEETQYF	TRBJ2-5	-	14	TRBV12-3/TRBV12-4	many
CASRGTGLNSPLHF	TRBJ1-6	TRBD1	14	TRBV6-1	many
CASSPGASTEAFF	TRBJ1-1	-	13	TRBV27	many
CSARDPSRDNEQFF	TRBJ2-1	-	14	TRBV20-1	many
CASSTTSGGVDTQYF	TRBJ2-3	TRBD2	15	TRBV18	many
CASSEPGGDDTGELFF	TRBJ2-2	TRBD1	16	TRBV9	many